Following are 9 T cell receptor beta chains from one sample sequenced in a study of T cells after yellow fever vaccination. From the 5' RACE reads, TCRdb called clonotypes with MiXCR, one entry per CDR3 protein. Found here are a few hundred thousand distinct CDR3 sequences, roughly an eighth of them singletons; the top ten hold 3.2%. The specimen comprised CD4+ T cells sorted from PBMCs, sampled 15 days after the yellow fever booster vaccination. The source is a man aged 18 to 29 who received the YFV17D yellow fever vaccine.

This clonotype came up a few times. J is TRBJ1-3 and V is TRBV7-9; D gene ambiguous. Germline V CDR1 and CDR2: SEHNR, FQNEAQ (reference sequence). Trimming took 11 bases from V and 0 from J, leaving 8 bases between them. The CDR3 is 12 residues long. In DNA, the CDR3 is TGTGCCTGCGGGCTCTCTGGAAACACCATATATTTT. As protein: CACGLSGNTIYF.

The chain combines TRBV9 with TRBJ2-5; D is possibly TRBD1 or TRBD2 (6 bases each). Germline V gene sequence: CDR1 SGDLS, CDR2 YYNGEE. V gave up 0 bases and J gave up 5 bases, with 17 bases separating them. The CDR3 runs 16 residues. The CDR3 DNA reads TGTGCCAGCAGCGTAGGAGTGGGGGGCGATCCGGAGACCCAGTACTTC. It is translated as CASSVGVGGDPETQYF.

DNA of the CDR3: TGCGCCAGTCGGGGGACAGAAGATTTCTATGGCTACACCTTC. It translates to CASRGTEDFYGYTF. The rearrangement links TRBV10-1 to TRBJ1-2; 7 bases map to TRBD1. CDR1 is WNHNN and CDR2 is SYGVQD in the germline V gene (reference sequence). The length of the CDR3 is 14 residues. J was trimmed by 4 bases and V by 9 bases; bases with no gene match: 11.

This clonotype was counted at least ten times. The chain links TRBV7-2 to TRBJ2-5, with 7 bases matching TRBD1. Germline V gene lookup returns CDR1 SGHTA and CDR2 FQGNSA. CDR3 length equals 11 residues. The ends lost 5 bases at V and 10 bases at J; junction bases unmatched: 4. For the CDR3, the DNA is TGTGCCAGCAGCCCAGGGGGAATCCAGTACTTC. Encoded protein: CASSPGGIQYF.

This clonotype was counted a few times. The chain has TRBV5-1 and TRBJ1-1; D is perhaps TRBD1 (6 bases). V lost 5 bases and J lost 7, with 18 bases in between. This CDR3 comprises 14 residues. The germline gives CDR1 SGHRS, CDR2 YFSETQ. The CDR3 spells CASRVSGTNLEAFF. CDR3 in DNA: TGCGCCAGCAGAGTCTCCGGGACAAACCTTGAAGCTTTCTTT.

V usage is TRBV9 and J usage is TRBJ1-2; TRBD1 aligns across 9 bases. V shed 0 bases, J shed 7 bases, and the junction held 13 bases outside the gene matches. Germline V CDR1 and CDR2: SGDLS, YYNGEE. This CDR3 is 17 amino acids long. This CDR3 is CASSVEGGGTGTFGYTF. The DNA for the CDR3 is TGTGCCAGCAGCGTAGAAGGAGGAGGGACAGGGACGTTTGGCTACACCTTC.

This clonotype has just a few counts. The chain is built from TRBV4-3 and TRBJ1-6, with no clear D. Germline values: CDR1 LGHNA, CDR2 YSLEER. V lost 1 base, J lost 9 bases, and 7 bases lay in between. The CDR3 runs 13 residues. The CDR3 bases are TGCGCCAGCAGCCAAGTGGGTGTTTCACCCCTCCACTTT. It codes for CASSQVGVSPLHF.

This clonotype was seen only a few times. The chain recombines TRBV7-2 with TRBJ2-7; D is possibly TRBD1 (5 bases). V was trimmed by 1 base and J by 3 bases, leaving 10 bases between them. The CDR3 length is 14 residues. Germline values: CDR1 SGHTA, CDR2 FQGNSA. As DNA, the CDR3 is TGTGCCAGCAGCTTAGTGTCAGGGTACTACGAGCAGTACTTC. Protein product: CASSLVSGYYEQYF.

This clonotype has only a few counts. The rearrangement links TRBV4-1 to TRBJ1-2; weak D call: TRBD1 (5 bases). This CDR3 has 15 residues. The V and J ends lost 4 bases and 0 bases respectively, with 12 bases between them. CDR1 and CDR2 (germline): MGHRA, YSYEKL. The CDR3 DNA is TGCGCCAGCAGCCCACCGGGACGGCCTAACTATGGCTACACCTTC. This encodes CASSPPGRPNYGYTF.